This T cell receptor (beta chain) was observed in a study of cytomegalovirus exposure and HLA in healthy donors. The overall study: Among 150 million to 200 million T cells, an earlier analysis found approximately 110 million unique TCR beta sequences. Study observations and caveats: Available immune exposure information was restricted to CMV serostatus only.

This clone was seen only once. Antigen unknown. Germline CDR1 is SGHDT and CDR2 is YYEEEE. The germline V and J ends were trimmed by 4 bases and 0 bases, with 17 bases remaining between them. The CDR3 is 18 amino acids. Primers included in the PCR were 60 Vbeta and 13 Jbeta primers. This table comes from immunoSEQ multiplex PCR, and its TCRdb copy is limited to in-frame clones, with some not included. In the table there are more than 110,000 clones, around 81% of which are singletons. This clonotype was obtained from a man aged 40-49 years in good health and CMV-seropositive. Sequencing input: PBMCs. The chain combines TRBV5-6 with TRBJ2-6; weak D call: TRBD2 (6 bases). The CDR3 DNA reads TGTGCCAGCAGCCCGGTCGGGGGTCTGGGCTCTGGGGCCAACGTCCTGACTTTC. It translates to CASSPVGGLGSGANVLTF.